Following are 23 T cell receptor beta chains from one sample sequenced in a study of metastatic and nonmetastatic thyroid tumors. All patients reached thyroid surgery having received no treatment beforehand. Through MiXCR, TCRdb re-clonotyped the PCR reads. The sample records about 92,000 clones, just under 15% being singletons. Sequencing used blood. The receptors derive from a female donor with papillary thyroid cancer or a benign thyroid nodule (not recorded which). Some clones in this sample may be carry-over from other donors' samples.

The chain is built from TRBV20-1 and TRBJ2-5, with D possibly being TRBD2 (6 bases). The CDR3 runs to 14 residues. Per germline, CDR1 DFQATT and CDR2 SNEGSKA (reference sequence). V was clipped by 3 bases and J by 8 bases, with 19 bases between them. DNA of the CDR3: TGCAGTGCTAGTGCGGGGTTTGTGACGGATACCCAGTACTTC. The encoded protein is CSASAGFVTDTQYF.

This clone was seen repeatedly, ten times or more. This chain joins TRBV20-1 and TRBJ2-1; TRBD2 matches at 9 bases. J was trimmed by 0 bases and V by 1 base; bases with no gene match: 7. The CDR3 spans 17 residues. Germline V CDR1 and CDR2: DFQATT, SNEGSKA (reference sequence). The CDR3 DNA is TGCAGTGCTAGAGGGCTAGCGGGGAGGAGCTCCTACAATGAGCAGTTCTTC. This gives the protein CSARGLAGRSSYNEQFF.

A word on this clone: Being one base from a much bigger clone, this may be a read error. Within the sample, other DNA sequences also encode this same CDR3. This chain uses TRBV7-9 with TRBJ1-1, with 7 bases identical to TRBD1. The germline V gene has CDR1 SEHNR and CDR2 FQNEAQ (reference sequence). The CDR3 has 15 residues. The DNA for the CDR3 is TGCGCCAGCAGCTGGGTGACAGGGATGAGCACTGAAGCTTTCTTT. Residues: CASSWVTGMSTEAFF. Full variable domain (rest looked up from reference TRBV7-9 and TRBJ1-1): DTGVSQNPRHKITKRGQNVTFRCDPISEHNRLYWYRQTLGQGPEFLTYFQNEAQLEKSRLLSDRFSAERPKGSFSTLEIQRTEQGDSAMYLCASSWVTGMSTEAFFGQGTRLTVV.

A remark on this clone: This sample includes further DNA sequences coding for the same CDR3. The rearrangement links TRBV11-1 to TRBJ2-1; 10 bases line up with TRBD2. The CDR3 is 17 residues long. Germline-derived CDR1 and CDR2 are SGHAT and FQDESV (reference sequence). The ends lost 3 bases at V and 6 bases at J; junction bases unmatched: 11. CDR3 DNA sequence: TGTGCCAGCAGCTTTGGGACGAGCGGGGGGGCTGGCAATGAGCAGTTCTTC. Its translation is CASSFGTSGGAGNEQFF.

This clone was picked up many times. The chain combines TRBV27 with TRBJ1-1; D gene unclear. Germline assignment: CDR1 MNHEY and CDR2 SMNVEV (reference sequence). The CDR3 has 13 residues. V lost 6 bases to trimming and J lost 2 bases, with 10 bases between them. CDR3 DNA sequence: TGTGCCAGCAGCCCTTCGCCCAACACTGAAGCTTTCTTT. Its translation is CASSPSPNTEAFF.

Ten or more counts support this clone. This chain uses TRBV24-1 with TRBJ2-1, with D perhaps TRBD2 (6 bases). The V end was cut by 9 bases, the J end by 2 bases, with 16 bases between. The CDR3 covers 15 residues. In germline, CDR1 is KGHDR, CDR2 SFDVKD. The CDR3 here is CATGRSGGTYNEQFF. The CDR3, as DNA: TGTGCCACCGGCAGAAGTGGAGGGACCTACAATGAGCAGTTCTTC.

There are a few counts of this clone. The chain uses TRBV19 and TRBJ1-3, with a tentative D call TRBD1 (5 bases). V lost 6 bases and J lost 0, with 12 bases in between. This CDR3 has 15 amino acids. Germline CDR1 is LNHDA and CDR2 is SQIVND (reference sequence). The CDR3 sequence: CASSSGAISGNTIYF. The CDR3 DNA sequence: TGTGCCAGTAGCTCCGGGGCCATCTCTGGAAACACCATATATTTT.

This clone was found many times. The CDR3 sequence is CASSVLVSNQPQHF. The DNA for the CDR3 is TGTGCCAGTAGTGTATTAGTTAGCAATCAGCCCCAGCATTTT. J is TRBJ1-5 and V is TRBV19; D is unresolved. CDR1 is LNHDA, CDR2 SQIVND, per germline (reference sequence). With 5 bases removed from V and 0 bases from J, the gap between germline ends came to 8 bases. CDR3 size: 14 residues.

The chain recombines TRBV27 with TRBJ1-3, with D possibly TRBD1 on 6 matching bases. The V end lost 3 bases, the J end lost 0 bases, and 6 bases lay between the germline ends. Germline V CDR1 and CDR2: MNHEY, SMNVEV (reference sequence). The CDR3 extends over 14 amino acids. CDR3: CASSLDSSGNTIYF. CDR3 nucleotide sequence: TGTGCCAGCAGTTTGGACAGCTCTGGAAACACCATATATTTT.

The chain has TRBV6-2 or TRBV6-3 and TRBJ1-2; weak D call: TRBD1 (5 bases). Germline-derived CDR1 and CDR2 are MNHEY and SVGEGT. V lost 6 bases and J 4 bases, leaving 21 bases between the germline ends. The CDR3 covers 16 residues. CDR3: CASRSLPGGGSYGYTF. The CDR3 region has the DNA TGTGCCAGCAGATCGCTCCCGGGGGGTGGTTCCTATGGCTACACCTTC.

This clone was counted ten times or more. V gene TRBV28 combines with J gene TRBJ2-3; unclear D gene. Deletions cut 2 bases from V and 5 bases from J, with 5 bases between. Germline V lookup: CDR1 MDHEN, CDR2 SYDVKM. The CDR3 sequence is 12 residues long. In DNA form, the CDR3 reads TGTGCCAGCAGTTTAGCTGGAGATACGCAGTATTTT. Amino acids: CASSLAGDTQYF.

This clone has a count of ten or more. This rearrangement joins TRBV2 to TRBJ2-4; D is ambiguous. The CDR3 is 13 residues long. Germline values: CDR1 SNHLY, CDR2 FYNNEI. Trimming stripped 8 bases from V and 2 bases from J, with 10 bases between. This CDR3 is CASSPGSKNIQYF. CDR3 sequence (DNA): TGTGCCAGCTCCCCCGGATCCAAAAACATTCAGTACTTC.

This clone was picked up many times. The V and J genes are TRBV5-4 and TRBJ2-7; TRBD2 agrees at 7 bases. The V segment lost 4 bases and the J segment 7 bases; nucleotides outside the gene matches: 14. The CDR3 is 15 amino acids. Per germline, CDR1 SGHNT and CDR2 YYREEE (reference sequence). The CDR3 sequence: CASSPGGGVPTEQYF. CDR3 DNA sequence: TGTGCCAGCAGCCCGGGAGGCGGGGTCCCCACGGAGCAGTACTTC.

As regards this clone: This may be a read error: a much more frequent sequence differs by one nucleotide. Other nucleotide sequences in the sample specify the same CDR3. The rearrangement links TRBV11-3 to TRBJ2-5; 11 bases are shared with TRBD1. The V and J ends lost 5 bases and 1 base, in that order; junction bases with no gene match: 3. The CDR3 length is 15 residues. Per germline, CDR1 SGHNT and CDR2 YENEEA. In DNA form, the CDR3 reads TGTGCCAGCAGCCCTGGGACAGGGGGCCAAGAGACCCAGTACTTC. Amino acids: CASSPGTGGQETQYF.

This chain connects TRBV2 to TRBJ2-5; D might be TRBD1 or TRBD2, each matching 5 bases. V lost 1 base to trimming and J lost 4 bases, with 28 bases between them. CDR3 length equals 20 residues. Germline CDR1 SNHLY, CDR2 FYNNEI. The CDR3 bases are TGTGCCAGCAGTGAAGATAAAAAAGGTGTACCAGGGAGTGATGGAGAGACCCAGTACTTC. This sequence encodes CASSEDKKGVPGSDGETQYF. The entire variable domain, with the rest obtained from reference TRBV2 and TRBJ2-5, is as follows: EPEVTQTPSHQVTQMGQEVILRCVPISNHLYFYWYRQILGQKVEFLVSFYNNEISEKSEIFDDQFSVERPDGSNFTLKIRSTKLEDSAMYFCASSEDKKGVPGSDGETQYFGPGTRLLVL.

The sample holds many counts of this clone. The V and J genes are TRBV28 and TRBJ2-2; 9 nucleotides align to TRBD1. Germline CDR1 MDHEN, CDR2 SYDVKM. CDR3 length equals 14 residues. V trimming: 6 bases; J trimming: 4 bases; junction bases outside the gene matches: 3. The CDR3, as DNA: TGTGCCAGCAGCAGACAGGGGGGCACCGGGGAGCTGTTTTTT. Translated: CASSRQGGTGELFF.

This clone was detected ten times or more. This chain links TRBV5-1 with TRBJ2-7, with a tentative D call TRBD2 (5 bases). The CDR3 loop spans 14 amino acids. Trimming stripped 5 bases from V and 3 bases from J, with 15 bases between. Germline lookup yields CDR1 SGHRS and CDR2 YFSETQ. The CDR3 region is CASRLTNGDYEQYF. The CDR3 DNA reads TGCGCCAGCAGACTAACTAACGGGGACTACGAGCAGTACTTC. The whole variable domain, filled in from reference TRBV5-1 and TRBJ2-7, reads KAGVTQTPRYLIKTRGQQVTLSCSPISGHRSVSWYQQTPGQGLQFLFEYFSETQRNKGNFPGRFSGRQFSNSRSEMNVSTLELGDSALYLCASRLTNGDYEQYFGPGTRLTVT.

The chain links TRBV6-2 or TRBV6-3 to TRBJ2-7; D is perhaps TRBD2 (6 bases). CDR3 length equals 11 residues. Per germline, CDR1 MNHEY and CDR2 SVGEGT. Trimming pared 10 bases from V and 7 bases from J, leaving 14 bases between. This CDR3 reads CAIMHLAEQYF. As DNA, the CDR3 is TGTGCCATCATGCATCTAGCGGAGCAGTACTTC.

This clone has ten or more counts. The chain employs TRBV7-9 and TRBJ1-5, with TRBD1 as a possible D gene (5 bases). With 5 bases removed from V and 0 bases from J, the gap between germline ends came to 8 bases. This CDR3 is built from 14 residues. Germline V lookup: CDR1 SEHNR, CDR2 FQNEAQ (reference sequence). The CDR3 loop reads CASSPGYSNQPQHF. The CDR3, as DNA: TGTGCCAGCAGCCCAGGGTATAGCAATCAGCCCCAGCATTTT.

This clone was counted at least ten times. The rearrangement joins TRBV20-1 to TRBJ1-2, with 7 bases aligning to TRBD1. CDR1 is DFQATT, CDR2 SNEGSKA, per germline (reference sequence). The CDR3 contains 15 residues. With 2 bases clipped from V and 7 bases from J, the junction kept 13 bases outside the gene matches. This chain's CDR3 is CSARPPTGKDGGYTF. CDR3 DNA sequence: TGCAGTGCTAGACCCCCGACAGGGAAAGACGGTGGCTACACCTTC.

This clone was seen many times. This chain's CDR3 is CSARSDRITMSTEAFF. The CDR3 DNA reads as TGCAGTGCTAGATCAGACAGGATAACAATGAGCACTGAAGCTTTCTTT. V gene TRBV20-1 combines with J gene TRBJ1-1, with D possibly being TRBD1 (6 bases). Germline loops: CDR1 DFQATT, CDR2 SNEGSKA (reference sequence). Between the trimmed V and J ends, which lost 2 bases and 4 bases, there was a span of 20 bases. This CDR3 contains 16 residues.

Many counts were recorded for this clone. This chain connects TRBV11-3 to TRBJ2-7, with 8 nucleotides matching TRBD1. J gave up 3 bases and V 6 bases, and 4 bases lay outside the gene matches. The CDR3 runs to 13 residues. The germline V gene has CDR1 SGHNT and CDR2 YENEEA. CDR3 sequence: CASRFDRGYEQYF. CDR3 in DNA: TGTGCCAGCAGATTCGACAGGGGCTACGAGCAGTACTTC.

This clone was recorded at least ten times. The genes are TRBV4-1 and TRBJ1-6; D ambiguous. Germline V gene sequence: CDR1 MGHRA, CDR2 YSYEKL. With 0 bases removed from V and 3 bases from J, the gap between germline ends came to 9 bases. CDR3 length: 16 amino acids. This CDR3 reads CASSQEGKGYNSPLHF. The DNA of the CDR3 is TGCGCCAGCAGCCAAGAGGGTAAGGGCTATAATTCACCCCTCCACTTT.